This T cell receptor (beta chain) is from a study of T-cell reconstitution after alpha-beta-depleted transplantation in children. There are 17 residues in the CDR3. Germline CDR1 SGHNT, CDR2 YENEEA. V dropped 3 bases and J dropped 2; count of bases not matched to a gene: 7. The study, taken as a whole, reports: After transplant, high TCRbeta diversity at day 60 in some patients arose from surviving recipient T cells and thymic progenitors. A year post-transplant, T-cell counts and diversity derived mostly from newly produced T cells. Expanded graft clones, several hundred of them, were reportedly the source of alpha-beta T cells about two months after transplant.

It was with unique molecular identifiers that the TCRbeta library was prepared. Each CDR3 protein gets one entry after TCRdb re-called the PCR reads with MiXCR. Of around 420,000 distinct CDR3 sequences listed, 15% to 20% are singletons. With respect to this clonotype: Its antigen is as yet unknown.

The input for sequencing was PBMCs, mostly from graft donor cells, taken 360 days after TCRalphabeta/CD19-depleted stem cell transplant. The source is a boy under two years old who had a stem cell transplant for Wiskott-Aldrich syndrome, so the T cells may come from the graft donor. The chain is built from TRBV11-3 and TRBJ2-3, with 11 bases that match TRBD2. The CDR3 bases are TGTGCCAGCAGCTTCTCTCTAGCGGGAGGCCTCACAGATACGCAGTATTTT. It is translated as CASSFSLAGGLTDTQYF.